This TCR beta chain was sequenced in a study of beta chain features in type 1 diabetes. A single heparinised draw of approximately 110 mL on average was taken per donor. Via the markers CD45RO/CCR7/CD25/CD127/CD95/CD27, stem cell-like memory, regulatory, central memory and naive CD4+ cells were sorted. This CDR3 is 15 amino acids long. V lost 5 bases, J lost 7 bases, and 18 bases lay in between. Per germline, CDR1 SSHAT and CDR2 FNYEAQ (reference sequence). Study outcomes and limitations: Patients with type 1 diabetes showed fewer VDJ junction insertions and more deletions. Naive, central memory and Treg TCRB repertoires seemed to resemble each other more closely in patients than they did in healthy donors.

Sequenced material consisted of expressed TCRB transcripts (all of the isolated RNA was reverse transcribed). Libraries were prepared by immunoSEQ multiplex PCR; TCRdb keeps only in-frame clonotypes and omits some of them. The sample contains about 130,000 clones, about a tenth of which appear only once. Worth noting for this clone: Its matching antigen is unknown.

The receptor was isolated from a man between 18 and 35 years old in good health. Source material: central memory CD4+ T cells from blood. The chain joins TRBV7-7 to TRBJ2-1; the D gene is possibly TRBD2 (6 bases). The CDR3 here is CASSPQLGLQNEQFF. CDR3 sequence (DNA): TGTGCCAGCAGCCCCCAATTGGGACTTCAAAATGAGCAGTTCTTC.